One and the same sample provided the 14 T cell receptor beta chains below, sequenced in a study of T cell clonotyping in hematopoietic cell transplantation. TCRdb's copy holds only in-frame clones and misses some; the assay was immunoSEQ multiplex PCR. The repertoire has roughly 45,000 clones, 70% to 90% of them found once; the top ten carry roughly 6%. Time point here: recipient sample about 28 days before transplant, after cytoreduction. The specimen comprised peripheral blood mononuclear cells, sampled before stem cell transplant. All receptors derive from a man aged 60 to 69 with biphenotypic leukemia. Some clones in this sample may be carry-over from other donors' samples.

This clone was detected only once. This chain links TRBV7-6 with TRBJ2-7, with a tentative D call TRBD2 (5 bases). Germline loops: CDR1 SGHVS, CDR2 FNYEAQ. The CDR3 runs 14 residues. V was trimmed by 1 base and J by 6 bases, leaving 13 bases between them. The CDR3: CASSLDWEQSEQYF. CDR3 DNA: TGTGCCAGCAGCTTAGATTGGGAGCAAAGCGAGCAGTACTTC.

In this sample, this clone turned up a few times. The J gene is TRBJ2-7, the V gene TRBV28; possibly TRBD1 for D (5 bases). The germline V and J ends were trimmed by 5 bases and 4 bases, with 18 bases remaining between them. Germline V lookup: CDR1 MDHEN, CDR2 SYDVKM. The CDR3 is 15 residues long. CDR3 DNA sequence: TGTGCCAGCAGTCCCCCCAGGACAAAAACGTACGAGCAGTACTTC. It specifies CASSPPRTKTYEQYF.

This sequence joins TRBV28 and TRBJ2-2; no definite D call. Trimming took 4 bases from V and 7 from J, leaving 10 bases between them. The CDR3 is 13 amino acids. CDR1 is MDHEN, CDR2 SYDVKM, per germline. CDR3 region: CASSSELLGELFF. In DNA form, the CDR3 reads TGTGCCAGCAGTTCGGAACTTCTCGGGGAGCTGTTTTTT.

The rearrangement links TRBV6-6 to TRBJ1-1; 8 bases are a match to TRBD1. The length of the CDR3 is 16 residues. Germline trimming cut 5 bases from V and 1 base from J; bases unmatched to any gene: 9. Germline-derived CDR1 and CDR2 are MNHNY and SVGAGI (reference sequence). CDR3 nucleotides: TGTGCCAGCAGTCCCGCAGGGGGCCGGGGGAACACTGAAGCTTTCTTT. Encoded protein: CASSPAGGRGNTEAFF.

The chain combines TRBV28 with TRBJ1-2; D gene ambiguous. The CDR3 is 14 amino acids. V was pared by 1 base and J by 6 bases, with 12 bases between. Germline V gives CDR1 MDHEN, CDR2 SYDVKM. The CDR3 bases are TGTGCCAGCAGTTTATTAGGGTTTAAAAATGGCTACACCTTC. Its translation: CASSLLGFKNGYTF.

The genes are TRBV15 and TRBJ1-1; no clear D. The CDR3 length is 15 residues. V shed 0 bases and J shed 1 base, with 9 bases lying between them. Per germline, CDR1 LNHNV and CDR2 YYDKDF (reference sequence). The CDR3 here is CATSRESLANTEAFF. The CDR3 DNA follows: TGTGCCACCAGCAGAGAAAGCTTGGCGAACACTGAAGCTTTCTTT.

The chain has TRBV6-6 and TRBJ1-1; TRBD1 matches at 8 bases. J lost 3 bases, V lost 2 bases, and 2 bases had no gene match. Germline V lookup: CDR1 MNHNY, CDR2 SVGAGI (reference sequence). This CDR3 contains 14 residues. The CDR3 DNA is TGTGCCAGCAGTTACCCGGACAGGGACACTGAAGCTTTCTTT. Amino acids: CASSYPDRDTEAFF.

The CDR3 sequence is CASSLGGSTHEQFF. CDR3 bases: TGTGCCAGCAGCTTAGGCGGGAGTACCCATGAGCAGTTCTTC. The chain carries TRBV7-6 and TRBJ2-1; 7 nucleotides align to TRBD2. The CDR3 is 14 residues long. Germline V gives CDR1 SGHVS, CDR2 FNYEAQ. After removal of 1 base from V and 8 bases from J, the junction contained 5 bases not matched to a gene.

The V and J genes are TRBV4-3 and TRBJ1-2, with D unresolved. V lost 0 bases, J lost 5 bases, and 13 bases lay in between. The germline gives CDR1 LGHNA, CDR2 YSLEER. This CDR3 region has 15 residues. DNA of the CDR3: TGCGCCAGCAGCCAAGACGACGGGCAGGCATATGGCTACACCTTC. Its protein product is CASSQDDGQAYGYTF.

This chain joins TRBV30 and TRBJ2-7; D uncertain. This CDR3 is 15 amino acids long. The germline V gene encodes CDR1 GTSNPN and CDR2 SVGIG (reference sequence). V was clipped by 2 bases and J by 4 bases, with 18 bases between them. The CDR3, as DNA: TGTGCCTGGAGTTACGGCCCTGCAGGTTCATACGAGCAGTACTTC. Protein: CAWSYGPAGSYEQYF.

The chain couples TRBV28 to TRBJ2-3, with a tentative D call TRBD2 (5 bases). The CDR3 totals 12 residues. Germline CDR1 MDHEN, CDR2 SYDVKM. Trimming removed 6 bases from V and 5 bases from J, with 9 bases in between. The CDR3 is CASRLLGDTQYF. In DNA form, the CDR3 reads TGTGCCAGCAGGCTACTAGGAGATACGCAGTATTTT.

J is TRBJ2-7 and V is TRBV28; D remains unclear. Trimming removed 8 bases from V and 0 bases from J, with 17 bases in between. This CDR3 region has 15 residues. CDR1 is MDHEN, CDR2 SYDVKM, per germline. The CDR3 coding sequence is TGTGCCAGCCAAAATAACGGGTGGAGCTCCTACGAGCAGTACTTC. It specifies CASQNNGWSSYEQYF.

This chain joins TRBV27 and TRBJ2-3; 12 nucleotides align to TRBD1. V lost 3 bases and J lost 2; bases outside the gene matches: 0. CDR3 length equals 15 residues. Germline CDR1 and CDR2: MNHEY and SMNVEV (reference sequence). In DNA, the CDR3 is TGTGCCAGCAGTTTGGGACAGGGGGCCACAGATACGCAGTATTTT. It is translated as CASSLGQGATDTQYF.

This chain uses TRBV7-9 with TRBJ2-7, with D perhaps being TRBD1 or TRBD2 (5 bases each). CDR1 is SEHNR, CDR2 FQNEAQ, per germline (reference sequence). Trimming left V 2 bases short and J 0 bases short, with 8 bases between. CDR3 length equals 14 residues. The CDR3 DNA reads as TGTGCCAGCAGCTTACCAGGGAGCTCCTACGAGCAGTACTTC. This codes for CASSLPGSSYEQYF. The variable domain in full, with the rest retrieved from reference TRBV7-9 and TRBJ2-7, is DTGVSQNPRHKITKRGQNVTFRCDPISEHNRLYWYRQTLGQGPEFLTYFQNEAQLEKSRLLSDRFSAERPKGSFSTLEIQRTEQGDSAMYLCASSLPGSSYEQYFGPGTRLTVT.